The 2 T cell receptor beta chains given below trace back to one sample, sequenced in a study of T cell repertoires in cytomegalovirus infection. One entry per CDR3 protein, called by TCRdb with MiXCR from the reads. The sample consists of 100,000 to 150,000 distinct CDR3 sequences, 20% to 30% of them appearing once. The antigens for these receptors are not known. Sequencing was performed on PBMCs, sequenced either directly or after in vitro stimulation (not recorded which). The receptors stem from a human donor in good health (CMV status not recorded). Some clones in this sample may be carry-over from other donors' samples.

DNA of the CDR3: TGCGCCATCGCCCAAGTTGGGCGGGAGGGCCATCTTGAAGCCAAAAACATTCAGTACTTC. This translates into CAIAQVGREGHLEAKNIQYF. This chain connects TRBV10-1 to TRBJ2-4, with 9 nucleotides matching TRBD2. The CDR3 totals 20 residues. Unmatched junction bases numbered 22, after V lost 10 bases and J lost 0 bases. Germline V gives CDR1 WNHNN, CDR2 SYGVQD (reference sequence).

V and J are TRBV7-7 and TRBJ2-3; TRBD2 agrees at 13 bases. The CDR3 contains 15 residues. With V trimmed by 5 bases and J by 6 bases, 5 bases remained unmatched. In germline, CDR1 is SSHAT, CDR2 FNYEAQ (reference sequence). The DNA of the CDR3 is TGTGCCAGCAGCCGAGGACTAGCGGGAGTGGATACGCAGTATTTT. This codes for CASSRGLAGVDTQYF. The full variable domain, completed using reference TRBV7-7 and TRBJ2-3, is GAGVSQSPRYKVTKRGQDVTLRCDPISSHATLYWYQQALGQGPEFLTYFNYEAQPDKSGLPSDRFSAERPEGSISTLTIQRTEQRDSAMYRCASSRGLAGVDTQYFGPGTRLTVL.